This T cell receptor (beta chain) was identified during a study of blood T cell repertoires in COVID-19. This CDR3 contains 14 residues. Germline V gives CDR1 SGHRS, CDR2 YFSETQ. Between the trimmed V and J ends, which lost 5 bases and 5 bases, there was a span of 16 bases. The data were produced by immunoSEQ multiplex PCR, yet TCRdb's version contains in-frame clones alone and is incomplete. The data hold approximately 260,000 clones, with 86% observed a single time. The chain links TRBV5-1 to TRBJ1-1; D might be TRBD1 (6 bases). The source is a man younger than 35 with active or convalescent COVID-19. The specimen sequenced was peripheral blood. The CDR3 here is CASRSPAGETEAFF. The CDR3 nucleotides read TGCGCCAGCAGATCCCCGGCAGGGGAGACTGAAGCTTTCTTT.